This T cell receptor (beta chain) was identified during a study of radiotherapy plus CTLA-4 blockade in lung cancer. TCRdb's table, derived via immunoSEQ multiplex PCR, lists solely in-frame clones and lacks some. The repertoire holds roughly 48,000 clones, with roughly 80% as singletons. This CDR3 spans 16 amino acids. The V gene lost 1 base and the J gene lost 7 bases, with 19 bases spanning the gap. Per the germline V gene, CDR1 is LGHNT and CDR2 is FRNRAP. This specimen consisted of peripheral blood, obtained from a patient treated with radiotherapy plus ipilimumab. The rearrangement joins TRBV12-5 to TRBJ1-1, with D possibly TRBD1 on 5 matching bases. The TCR was taken from a human donor with non-small cell lung cancer who had stable disease on radiotherapy plus ipilimumab. The CDR3 nucleotides are TGTGCTAGTGGTTTGGGACAGACAGCCCTCGGCGGTGAAGCTTTCTTT. Its protein product is CASGLGQTALGGEAFF.